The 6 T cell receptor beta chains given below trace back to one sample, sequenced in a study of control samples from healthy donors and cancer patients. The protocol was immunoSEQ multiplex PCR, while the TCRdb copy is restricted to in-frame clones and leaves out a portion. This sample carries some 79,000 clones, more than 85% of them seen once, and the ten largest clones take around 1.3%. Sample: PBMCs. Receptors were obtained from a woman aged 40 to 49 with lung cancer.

CDR3 nucleotides: TGTGCCAGCAGCCGAGCGCGGGGCACTGAAGCTTTCTTT. It codes for CASSRARGTEAFF. V and J are TRBV3-1 (or the pseudogene TRBV3-2) and TRBJ1-1, with D unclear. Per germline, CDR1 LGHDT and CDR2 YNNKEL (reference sequence). V was clipped by 4 bases and J by 4 bases, with 10 bases between them. There are 13 residues in the CDR3.

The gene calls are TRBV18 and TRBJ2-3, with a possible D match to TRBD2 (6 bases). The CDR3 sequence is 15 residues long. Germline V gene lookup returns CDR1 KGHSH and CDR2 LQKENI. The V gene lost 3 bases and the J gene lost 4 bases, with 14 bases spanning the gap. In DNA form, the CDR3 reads TGTGCCAGCTCACCCGGAGGGAAGTTGGCAGATACGCAGTATTTT. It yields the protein CASSPGGKLADTQYF.

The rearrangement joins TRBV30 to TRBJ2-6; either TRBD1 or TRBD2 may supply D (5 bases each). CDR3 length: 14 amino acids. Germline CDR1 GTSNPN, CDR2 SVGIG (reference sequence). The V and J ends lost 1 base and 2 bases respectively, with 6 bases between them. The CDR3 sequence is CAWSGGAGANVLTF. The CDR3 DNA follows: TGTGCCTGGAGTGGAGGGGCTGGGGCCAACGTCCTGACTTTC.

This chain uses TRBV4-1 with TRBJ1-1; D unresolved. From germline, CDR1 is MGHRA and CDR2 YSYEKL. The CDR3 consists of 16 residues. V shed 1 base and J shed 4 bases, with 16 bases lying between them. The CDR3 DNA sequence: TGCGCCAGCAGCCAAGCCGCTTGGAGGACTGGCACTGAAGCTTTCTTT. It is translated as CASSQAAWRTGTEAFF.

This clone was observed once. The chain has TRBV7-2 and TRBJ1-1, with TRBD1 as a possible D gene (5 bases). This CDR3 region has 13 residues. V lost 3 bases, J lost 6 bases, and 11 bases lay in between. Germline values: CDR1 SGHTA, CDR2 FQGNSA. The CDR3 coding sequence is TGTGCCAGCAGCTTTCCAGGGCGTGCTGAAGCTTTCTTT. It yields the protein CASSFPGRAEAFF.

Written as DNA, the CDR3 is TGCGCCAGCAGCGGGACCTACGAGCAGTACTTC. This gives the protein CASSGTYEQYF. The chain combines TRBV5-1 with TRBJ2-7; D uncertain. The germline gives CDR1 SGHRS, CDR2 YFSETQ. Trimming took 4 bases from V and 2 from J, leaving 4 bases between them. There are 11 residues in the CDR3.